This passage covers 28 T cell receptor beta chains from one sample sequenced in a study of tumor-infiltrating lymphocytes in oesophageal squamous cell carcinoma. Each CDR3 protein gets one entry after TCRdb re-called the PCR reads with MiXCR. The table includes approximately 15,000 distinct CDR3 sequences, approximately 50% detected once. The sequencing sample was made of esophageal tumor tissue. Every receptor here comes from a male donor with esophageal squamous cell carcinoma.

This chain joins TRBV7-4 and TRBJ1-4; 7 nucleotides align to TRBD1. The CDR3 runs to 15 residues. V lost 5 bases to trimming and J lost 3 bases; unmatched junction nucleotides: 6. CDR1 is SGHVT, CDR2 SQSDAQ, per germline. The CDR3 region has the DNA TGTGCCAGCAGCAGAGGACAGGCACCTAATGAAAAACTGTTTTTT. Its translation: CASSRGQAPNEKLFF.

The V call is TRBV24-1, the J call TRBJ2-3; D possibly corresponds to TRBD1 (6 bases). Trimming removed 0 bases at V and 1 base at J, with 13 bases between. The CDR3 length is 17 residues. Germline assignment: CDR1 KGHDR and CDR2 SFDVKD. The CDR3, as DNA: TGTGCCACCAGTGATTTGGAAAGGACAGCCGGCACAGATACGCAGTATTTT. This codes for CATSDLERTAGTDTQYF.

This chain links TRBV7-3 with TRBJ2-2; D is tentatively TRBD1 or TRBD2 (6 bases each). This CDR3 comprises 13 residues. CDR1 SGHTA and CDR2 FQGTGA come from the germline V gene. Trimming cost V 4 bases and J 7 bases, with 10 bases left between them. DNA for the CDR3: TGTGCCAGCAGCTCGGGGGCTCTCGGGGAGCTGTTTTTT. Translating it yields CASSSGALGELFF.

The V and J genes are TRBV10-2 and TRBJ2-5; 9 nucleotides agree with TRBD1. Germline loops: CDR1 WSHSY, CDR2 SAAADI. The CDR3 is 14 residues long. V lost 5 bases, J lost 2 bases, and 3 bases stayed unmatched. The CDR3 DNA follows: TGCGCCAGCAGTTGGACAGGGGCACAAGAGACCCAGTACTTC. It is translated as CASSWTGAQETQYF.

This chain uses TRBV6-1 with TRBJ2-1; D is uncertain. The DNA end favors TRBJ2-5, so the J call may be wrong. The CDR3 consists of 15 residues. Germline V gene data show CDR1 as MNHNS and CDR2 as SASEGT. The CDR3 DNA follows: TGTGCCAGCAGTGAAGTGGGCGGAGCCCAAGAGACCCAGTACTTC. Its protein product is CASSEVGGAQETQYF.

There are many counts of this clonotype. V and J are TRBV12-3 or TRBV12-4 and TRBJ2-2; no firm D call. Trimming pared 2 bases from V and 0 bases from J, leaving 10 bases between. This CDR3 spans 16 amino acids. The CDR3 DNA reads TGTGCCAGCAGTTTATTGAACCCTACGAACACCGGGGAGCTGTTTTTT. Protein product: CASSLLNPTNTGELFF.

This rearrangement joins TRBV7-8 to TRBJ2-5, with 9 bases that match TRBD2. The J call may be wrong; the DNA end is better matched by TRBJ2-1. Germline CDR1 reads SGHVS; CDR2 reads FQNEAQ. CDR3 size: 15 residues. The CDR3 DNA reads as TGTGCCAGCAGCTTTGGACTAGCGACACAAGAGACCCAGTTCTTC. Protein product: CASSFGLATQETQFF.

CDR3 in amino acids: CASSPGGGAGANVLTF. The CDR3 nucleotides are TGTGCCAGCAGCCCGGGGGGGGGTGCTGGGGCCAACGTCCTGACTTTC. The chain uses TRBV7-9 and TRBJ2-1, with 8 bases that match TRBD2. The J call may be mistaken, given a closer DNA end match to TRBJ2-6. There are 16 residues in the CDR3. Germline V gene data show CDR1 as SEHNR and CDR2 as FQNEAQ (reference sequence).

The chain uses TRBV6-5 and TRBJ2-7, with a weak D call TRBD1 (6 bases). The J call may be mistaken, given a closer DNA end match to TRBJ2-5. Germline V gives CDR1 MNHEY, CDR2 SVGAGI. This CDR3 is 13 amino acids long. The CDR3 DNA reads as TGTGCCAGCAGTTGGACAGAACAAGAGACCCAGTACTTC. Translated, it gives CASSWTEQETQYF.

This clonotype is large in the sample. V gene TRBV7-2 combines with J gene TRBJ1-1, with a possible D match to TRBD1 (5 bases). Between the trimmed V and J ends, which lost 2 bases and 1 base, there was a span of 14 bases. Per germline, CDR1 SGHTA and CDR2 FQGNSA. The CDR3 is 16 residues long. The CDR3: CASSLSVGQGNTEAFF. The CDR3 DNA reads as TGTGCCAGCAGCTTATCAGTTGGTCAGGGGAACACTGAAGCTTTCTTT.

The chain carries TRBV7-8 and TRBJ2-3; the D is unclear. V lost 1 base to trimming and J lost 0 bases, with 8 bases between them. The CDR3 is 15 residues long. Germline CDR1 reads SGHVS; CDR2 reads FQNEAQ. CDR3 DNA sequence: TGTGCCAGCAGCTTAGTTACAGCTAGCACAGATACGCAGTATTTT. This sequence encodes CASSLVTASTDTQYF.

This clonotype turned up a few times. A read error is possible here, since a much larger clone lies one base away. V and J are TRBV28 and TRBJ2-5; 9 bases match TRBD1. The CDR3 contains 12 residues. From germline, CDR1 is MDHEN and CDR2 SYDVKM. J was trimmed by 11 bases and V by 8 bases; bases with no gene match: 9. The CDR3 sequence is CASRTGVNEQYF. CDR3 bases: TGTGCCAGCCGGACAGGGGTCAATGAGCAGTACTTC.

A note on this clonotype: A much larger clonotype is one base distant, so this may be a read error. The CDR3 spells CASTRSRTYEQFF. For the CDR3, the DNA is TGTGCCAGCACCCGATCAAGGACCTACGAGCAGTTCTTC. The rearrangement uses TRBV7-2 and TRBJ2-1, with unresolved D. Germline lookup yields CDR1 SGHTA and CDR2 FQGNSA. V was cut by 7 bases and J by 10 bases, with 17 bases left in between. This CDR3 contains 13 residues.

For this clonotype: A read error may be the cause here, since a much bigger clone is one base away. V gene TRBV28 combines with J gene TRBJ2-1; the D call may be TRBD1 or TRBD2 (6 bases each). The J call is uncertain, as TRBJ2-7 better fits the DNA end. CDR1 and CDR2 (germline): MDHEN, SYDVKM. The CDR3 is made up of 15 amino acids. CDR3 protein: CASNWIGGARNEQYF. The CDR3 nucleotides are TGTGCCAGCAATTGGATCGGGGGCGCAAGGAATGAGCAGTACTTC.

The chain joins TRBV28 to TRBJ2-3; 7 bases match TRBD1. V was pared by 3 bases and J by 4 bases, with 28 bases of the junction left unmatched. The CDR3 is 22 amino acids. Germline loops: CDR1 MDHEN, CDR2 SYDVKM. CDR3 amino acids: CASSLEQGVSLGLITVSDTQYF. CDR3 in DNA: TGTGCCAGCAGTTTGGAGCAGGGGGTTTCTCTTGGACTCATAACGGTCTCAGATACGCAGTATTTT.

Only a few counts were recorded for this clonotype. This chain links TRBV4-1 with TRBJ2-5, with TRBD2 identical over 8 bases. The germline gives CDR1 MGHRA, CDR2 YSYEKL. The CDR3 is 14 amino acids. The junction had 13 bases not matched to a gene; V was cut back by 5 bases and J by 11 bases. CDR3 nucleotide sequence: TGCGCCAGCAGCGGTAGCGGGATTTACAATGAGCAGTACTTC. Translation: CASSGSGIYNEQYF.

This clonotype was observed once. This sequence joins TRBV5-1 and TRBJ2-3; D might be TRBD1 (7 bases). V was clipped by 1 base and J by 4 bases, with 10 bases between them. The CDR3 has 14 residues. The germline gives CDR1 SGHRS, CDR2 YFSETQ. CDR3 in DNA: TGCGCCAGCAGCTTGACAGGGGAGGCAGATACGCAGTATTTT. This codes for CASSLTGEADTQYF.

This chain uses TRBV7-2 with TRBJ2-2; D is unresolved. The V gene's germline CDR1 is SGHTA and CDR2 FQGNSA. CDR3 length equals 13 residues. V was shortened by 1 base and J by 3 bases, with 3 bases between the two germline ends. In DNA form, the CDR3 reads TGTGCCAGCAGCTTAGGCTACACCGGGGAGCTGTTTTTT. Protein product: CASSLGYTGELFF.

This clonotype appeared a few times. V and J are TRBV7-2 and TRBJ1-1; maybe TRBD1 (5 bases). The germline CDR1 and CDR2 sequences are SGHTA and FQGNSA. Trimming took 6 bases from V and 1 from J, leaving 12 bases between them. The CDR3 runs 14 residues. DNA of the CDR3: TGTGCCAGCAGTTGGGGACTTACGAACACTGAAGCTTTCTTT. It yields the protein CASSWGLTNTEAFF.

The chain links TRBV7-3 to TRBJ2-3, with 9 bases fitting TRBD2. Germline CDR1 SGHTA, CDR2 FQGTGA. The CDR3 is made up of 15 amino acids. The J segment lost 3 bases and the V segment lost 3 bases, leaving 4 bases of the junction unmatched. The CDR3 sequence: CASSLGSGSTDTQYF. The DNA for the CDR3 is TGTGCCAGCAGCTTGGGTAGCGGGAGTACAGATACGCAGTATTTT.

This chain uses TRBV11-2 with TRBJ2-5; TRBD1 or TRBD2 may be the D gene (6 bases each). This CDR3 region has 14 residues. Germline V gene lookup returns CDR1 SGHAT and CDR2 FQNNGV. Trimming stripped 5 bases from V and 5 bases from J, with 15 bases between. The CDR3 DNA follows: TGTGCCAGCAGCCAAATGGGGGGCAGGGAGACCCAGTACTTC. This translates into CASSQMGGRETQYF.

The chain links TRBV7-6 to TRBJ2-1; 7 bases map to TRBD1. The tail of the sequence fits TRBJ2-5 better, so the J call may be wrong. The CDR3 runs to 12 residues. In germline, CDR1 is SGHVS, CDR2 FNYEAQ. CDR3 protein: CATGDRQETQYF. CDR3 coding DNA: TGTGCTACCGGGGACAGACAAGAGACCCAGTACTTC.

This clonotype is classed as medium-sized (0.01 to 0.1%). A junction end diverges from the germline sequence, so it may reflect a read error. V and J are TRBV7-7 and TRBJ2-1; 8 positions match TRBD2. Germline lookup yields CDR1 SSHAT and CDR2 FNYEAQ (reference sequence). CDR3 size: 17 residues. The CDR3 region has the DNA TGTGCTAGCAGCTTAGAGCCGGGAGGGAGCTCCTACAATGAGCAGTTCTTC. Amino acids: CASSLEPGGSSYNEQFF.

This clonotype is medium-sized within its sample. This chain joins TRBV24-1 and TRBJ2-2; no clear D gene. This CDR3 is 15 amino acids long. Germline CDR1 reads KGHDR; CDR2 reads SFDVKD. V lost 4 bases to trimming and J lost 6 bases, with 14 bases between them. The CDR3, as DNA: TGTGCCACCAGTGACCCCCCCCCTTCGGCCGGGGAGCTGTTTTTT. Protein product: CATSDPPPSAGELFF.

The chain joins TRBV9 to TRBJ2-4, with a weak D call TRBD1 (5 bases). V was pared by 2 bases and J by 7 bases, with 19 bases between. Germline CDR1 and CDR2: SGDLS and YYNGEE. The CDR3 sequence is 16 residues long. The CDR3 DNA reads TGTGCCAGCAGCGTCCAAATCGCAGGGCTCGACAACATTCAGTACTTC. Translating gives CASSVQIAGLDNIQYF.

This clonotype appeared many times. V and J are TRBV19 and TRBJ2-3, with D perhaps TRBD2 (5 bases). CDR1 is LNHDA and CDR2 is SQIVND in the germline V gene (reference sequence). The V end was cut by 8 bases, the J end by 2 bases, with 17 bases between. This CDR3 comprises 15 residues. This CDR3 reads CASSGLWRTTDTQYF. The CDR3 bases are TGTGCCAGTTCGGGTCTCTGGAGGACCACAGATACGCAGTATTTT.

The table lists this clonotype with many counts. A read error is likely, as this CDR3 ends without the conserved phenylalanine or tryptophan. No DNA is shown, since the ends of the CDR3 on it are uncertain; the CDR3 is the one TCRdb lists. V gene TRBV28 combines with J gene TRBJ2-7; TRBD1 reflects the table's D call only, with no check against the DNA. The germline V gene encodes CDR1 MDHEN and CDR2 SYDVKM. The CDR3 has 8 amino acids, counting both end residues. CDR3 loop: CASSLQGG.

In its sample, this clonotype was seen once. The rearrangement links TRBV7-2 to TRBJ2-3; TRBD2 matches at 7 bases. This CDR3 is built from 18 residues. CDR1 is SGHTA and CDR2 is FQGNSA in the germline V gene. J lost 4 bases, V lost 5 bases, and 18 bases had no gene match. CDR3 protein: CASSPNYTGRTLPDTQYF. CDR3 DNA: TGTGCCAGCAGCCCCAACTACACCGGGAGGACCCTCCCAGATACGCAGTATTTT. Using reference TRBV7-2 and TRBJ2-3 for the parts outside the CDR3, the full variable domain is GAGVSQSPSNKVTEKGKDVELRCDPISGHTALYWYRQSLGQGLEFLIYFQGNSAPDKSGLPSDRFSAERTGGSVSTLTIQRTQQEDSAVYLCASSPNYTGRTLPDTQYFGPGTRLTVL.